This T cell receptor (beta chain) derives from a study of OX40 agonist ivuxolimab in advanced cancers. Study in general: Ivuxolimab, an agonistic anti-OX40 (CD134) antibody, was given to patients. Allowance was made for prior anti-PD-1, anti-PD-L1 or anti-CTLA-4 therapy, and 40% to 45% had some.

Here immunoSEQ multiplex PCR was the method, and the copy in TCRdb shows in-frame clones only, minus some. The data show approximately 87,000 clones, roughly 88% seen once. CDR1 is GTSNPN and CDR2 is SVGIG in the germline V gene (reference sequence). The CDR3 loop spans 16 amino acids. V lost 3 bases, J lost 3 bases, and 10 bases stayed unmatched. Systemic immunosuppression or autoimmune disease history was grounds to exclude patients. This TCR came from an adult with an advanced solid tumor such as melanoma, head and neck, liver or kidney cancer. V and J are TRBV30 and TRBJ2-7, with 11 bases aligning to TRBD2. The sample was CD4+ or CD8+ T cells sorted from blood, taken in a trial of the OX40 agonist ivuxolimab. CDR3 protein: CAWRARRLAGFYEQYF. For the CDR3, the DNA is TGTGCCTGGAGGGCCCGGCGACTAGCGGGATTCTACGAGCAGTACTTC.